The sequence of this T cell receptor (beta chain) was determined in a study of T cell repertoires in cytomegalovirus infection. For the study at large: Indications of both CMV infection and matching HLA type were provided by public TCR beta signatures. The study's findings and limits: Identification of carriers of CMV plus the relevant HLA was achieved through cumulative public TCR beta family frequency. HLA-C-restricted CMV clonotypes gave the most frequent clonotype in two of eight donors.

About this clonotype: Its antigen is as yet unknown.

Germline CDR1 is LGHDT and CDR2 is YNNKEL (reference sequence). The CDR3 totals 14 residues. The V gene lost 0 bases and the J gene lost 1 base, with 5 bases spanning the gap. TCRdb re-called the reads with MiXCR, one entry per CDR3 protein. Among roughly 150,000 distinct CDR3 sequences listed, around 22% were seen once. Sequencing used PBMCs. This sequence was found in a human donor in good health (CMV status not recorded). Some clones in this sample may be carry-over from other donors' samples. This sequence joins TRBV3-1 and TRBJ2-3; D is uncertain. CDR3 bases: TGTGCCAGCAGCCAAGAAACCCGCACAGATACGCAGTATTTT. The encoded protein is CASSQETRTDTQYF.